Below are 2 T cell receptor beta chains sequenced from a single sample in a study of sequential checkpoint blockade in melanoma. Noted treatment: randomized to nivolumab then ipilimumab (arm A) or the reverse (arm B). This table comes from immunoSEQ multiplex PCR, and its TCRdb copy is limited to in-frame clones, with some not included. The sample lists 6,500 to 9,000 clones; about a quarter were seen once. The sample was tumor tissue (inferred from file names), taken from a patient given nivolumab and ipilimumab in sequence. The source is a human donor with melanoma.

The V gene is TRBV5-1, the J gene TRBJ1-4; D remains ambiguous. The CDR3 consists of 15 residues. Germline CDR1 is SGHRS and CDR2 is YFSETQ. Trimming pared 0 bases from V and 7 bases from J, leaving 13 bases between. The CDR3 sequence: CASSLGVGFGEKLFF. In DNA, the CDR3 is TGCGCCAGCAGCTTGGGGGTGGGGTTCGGTGAAAAACTGTTTTTT.

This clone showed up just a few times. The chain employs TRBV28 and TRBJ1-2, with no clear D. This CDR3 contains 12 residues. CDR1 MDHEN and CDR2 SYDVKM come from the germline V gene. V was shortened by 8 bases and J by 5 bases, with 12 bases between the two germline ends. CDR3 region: CASAGLAYGYTF. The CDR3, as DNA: TGTGCCAGCGCGGGGTTAGCATATGGCTACACCTTC.